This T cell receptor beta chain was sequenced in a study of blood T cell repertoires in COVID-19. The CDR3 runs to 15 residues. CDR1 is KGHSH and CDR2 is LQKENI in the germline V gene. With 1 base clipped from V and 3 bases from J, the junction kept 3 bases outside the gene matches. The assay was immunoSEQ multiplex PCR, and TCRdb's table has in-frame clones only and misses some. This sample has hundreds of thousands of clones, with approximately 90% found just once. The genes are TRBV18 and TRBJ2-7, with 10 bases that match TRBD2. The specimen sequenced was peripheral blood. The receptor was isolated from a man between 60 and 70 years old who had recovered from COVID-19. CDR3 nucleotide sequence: TGTGCCAGCTCACCACGGGCTAGCGGGGGCTACGAGCAGTACGTC. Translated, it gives CASSPRASGGYEQYV.